This T cell receptor beta chain was sequenced during a study of cytomegalovirus exposure and HLA in healthy donors. Whole-study results and caveats: The CMV antigen specificity of a few CMV-associated chains was confirmed through in vitro analysis. The study put some 150 TCR beta chains on its list as cytomegalovirus-associated. Both high specificity and high sensitivity reportedly marked the classifier's diagnosis of cytomegalovirus status. Rare sequences made up most TCRs, while some public TCRs were found in many donors.

For this clone: Its specificity is unknown.

Profiling relied on immunoSEQ multiplex PCR, and the TCRdb table lists in-frame clones only, not all of them. The sample lists 150,000 or so clones; about 95% were seen once. Trimming cost V 7 bases and J 4 bases; bases outside gene matches: 5. This CDR3 contains 13 residues. CDR1 and CDR2 (germline): MNHNS, SASEGT. This receptor was taken from a man aged 18 to 29 in good health and CMV-seropositive. Sequencing was performed on PBMCs. The chain combines TRBV6-1 with TRBJ1-1; 8 bases align to TRBD1. In nucleotides, the CDR3 is TGTGCCAGCAACACAGGGGGTATCACTGAAGCTTTCTTT. Its protein is CASNTGGITEAFF.